The T cell receptor (beta chain) described here comes from a study of PD-L1 blockade in urothelial cancer. Study information: Bladder-origin urothelial cancer in males described about 90% of the 29 patients.

The sample holds a few counts of this clone. Antigen specificity is unknown. General observations from the study: Durable benefit was linked to greater 3-week expansion of tumor-associated blood clones.

Using immunoSEQ multiplex PCR, the repertoire was profiled, and TCRdb retains in-frame clones only, with some absent. The sample lists 90,000 to 120,000 clones; 90% to 95% were seen once. CDR3 length equals 15 residues. CDR1 SGHTS and CDR2 YDEGEE come from the germline V gene. With 0 bases removed from V and 0 bases from J, the gap between germline ends came to 9 bases. The J gene is TRBJ1-1, the V gene TRBV5-8; D gene ambiguous. The input for sequencing was PBMCs, taken around atezolizumab (anti-PD-L1) treatment. This TCR came from a woman over 75 with urothelial cancer. This CDR3 reads CASSLGRIMNTEAFF. Here the CDR3 DNA reads TGTGCCAGCAGCTTGGGTAGAATCATGAACACTGAAGCTTTCTTT.